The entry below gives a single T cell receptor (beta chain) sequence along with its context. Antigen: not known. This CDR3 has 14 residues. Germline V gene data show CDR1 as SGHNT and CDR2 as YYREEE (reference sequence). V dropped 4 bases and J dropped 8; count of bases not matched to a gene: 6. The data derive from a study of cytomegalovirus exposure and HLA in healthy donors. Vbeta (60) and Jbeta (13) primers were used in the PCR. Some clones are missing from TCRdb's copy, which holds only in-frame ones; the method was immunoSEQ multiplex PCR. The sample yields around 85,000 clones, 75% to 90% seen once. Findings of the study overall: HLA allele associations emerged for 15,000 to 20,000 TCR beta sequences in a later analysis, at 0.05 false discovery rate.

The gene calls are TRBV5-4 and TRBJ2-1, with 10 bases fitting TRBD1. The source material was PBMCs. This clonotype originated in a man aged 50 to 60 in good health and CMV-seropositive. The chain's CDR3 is CASSRDRGGYEQFF. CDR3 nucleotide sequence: TGTGCCAGCAGCAGGGACAGGGGAGGCTATGAGCAGTTCTTC. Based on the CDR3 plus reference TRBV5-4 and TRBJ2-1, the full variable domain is ETGVTQSPTHLIKTRGQQVTLRCSSQSGHNTVSWYQQALGQGPQFIFQYYREEENGRGNFPPRFSGLQFPNYSSELNVNALELDDSALYLCASSRDRGGYEQFFGPGTRLTVL.